The 30 T cell receptor beta chains reported below all come from one sample, sequenced in a study of blood T cell repertoires in COVID-19. Sequencing used immunoSEQ multiplex PCR; TCRdb keeps in-frame clones, though not all of them. The sample contains more than 65,000 clones, 80% to 90% of which appear only once. The source material was peripheral blood. The receptors derive from a woman in her forties or fifties with acute or convalescent COVID-19.

This chain joins TRBV5-1 and TRBJ2-1; TRBD2 matches 11 bases. Germline V gene lookup returns CDR1 SGHRS and CDR2 YFSETQ. This CDR3 region has 16 residues. J lost 5 bases, V lost 4 bases, and 8 bases had no gene match. The DNA for the CDR3 is TGCGCCAGCAGCAACGGACTAGCGGGCAGGGACAATGAGCAGTTCTTC. As protein: CASSNGLAGRDNEQFF.

This chain connects TRBV3-1 (or the pseudogene TRBV3-2) to TRBJ2-5, with D possibly matching TRBD2 (5 bases). Germline CDR1 is LGHDT and CDR2 is YNNKEL (reference sequence). Deletions cut 1 base from V and 5 bases from J, with 8 bases between. The CDR3 runs to 13 residues. The CDR3 bases are TGTGCCAGCAGCCAAGCGGGAAGGGAGACCCAGTACTTC. Amino acid sequence: CASSQAGRETQYF.

The chain uses TRBV5-8 and TRBJ2-2; possible D gene TRBD1, 6 bases. The CDR3 runs to 16 residues. Trimming stripped 4 bases from V and 5 bases from J, with 18 bases between. Per germline, CDR1 SGHTS and CDR2 YDEGEE. The CDR3 loop reads CASSLDQGQETGELFF. The CDR3, as DNA: TGTGCCAGCAGCCTAGACCAGGGACAAGAAACCGGGGAGCTGTTTTTT.

The gene calls are TRBV2 and TRBJ1-5, with 10 positions matching TRBD1. V lost 2 bases and J lost 7; bases outside the gene matches: 8. The CDR3 loop spans 16 amino acids. Germline V gives CDR1 SNHLY, CDR2 FYNNEI. The CDR3 loop is CASSEYGTGDGQPQHF. CDR3 bases: TGTGCCAGCAGTGAATACGGGACAGGGGATGGACAGCCCCAGCATTTT.

This clone was found a few times. V usage is TRBV6-4 and J usage is TRBJ2-2; D not resolved. The CDR3 runs to 14 residues. CDR1 is MRHNA, CDR2 SNTAGT, per germline. V was trimmed by 5 bases and J by 5 bases, leaving 12 bases between them. The CDR3 spells CASSSSYKTGELFF. The CDR3 DNA reads TGTGCCAGCAGTTCGTCTTATAAAACCGGGGAGCTGTTTTTT.

The CDR3 coding sequence is TGTGCCAGCAGCCCCCATGGGGCTGGGACAGCCATCTACGAGCAGTACTTC. This codes for CASSPHGAGTAIYEQYF. The chain carries TRBV7-3 and TRBJ2-7; 7 nucleotides line up with TRBD1. Germline lookup yields CDR1 SGHTA and CDR2 FQGTGA. The CDR3 extends over 17 amino acids. With V trimmed by 5 bases and J by 3 bases, 16 bases remained unmatched.

J is TRBJ2-1 and V is TRBV5-6; 9 nucleotides align to TRBD2. The germline V gene encodes CDR1 SGHDT and CDR2 YYEEEE. V was clipped by 5 bases and J by 10 bases; unmatched bases: 13. The CDR3 has 15 residues. The CDR3, as DNA: TGTGCCAGCAGTAGAAGCGGGGGGCTTACAAACGAGCAGTTCTTC. This codes for CASSRSGGLTNEQFF.

The chain links TRBV14 to TRBJ1-1; 9 bases agree with TRBD1. CDR1 and CDR2 (germline): SGHDN, FVKESK. The trim removed 3 bases at V and 5 bases at J, leaving 19 bases unmatched. The CDR3 totals 19 residues. The CDR3: CASSQDAVDRGVLGTEAFF. The CDR3 coding sequence is TGTGCCAGCAGCCAGGATGCGGTGGACAGGGGTGTACTGGGTACTGAAGCTTTCTTT.

The CDR3 is CASSLSAREQFF. CDR3 coding DNA: TGCGCCAGCAGCTTGTCCGCCCGGGAGCAGTTCTTC. The chain links TRBV5-1 to TRBJ2-1; unclear D gene. The germline gives CDR1 SGHRS, CDR2 YFSETQ. CDR3 length equals 12 residues. V was clipped by 1 base and J by 10 bases, with 9 bases between them.

The CDR3 DNA is TGTGCCAGCAGCCAAGGCCCAGCGGGGAACACCGGGGAGCTGTTTTTT. Translating it yields CASSQGPAGNTGELFF. This chain joins TRBV4-2 and TRBJ2-2, with D possibly TRBD2 on 6 matching bases. Germline CDR1 reads LGHNA; CDR2 reads YNFKEQ. The CDR3 runs to 16 residues. Between the trimmed V and J ends, which lost 1 base and 1 base, there was a span of 10 bases.

V gene TRBV24-1 combines with J gene TRBJ2-3; the match to TRBD1 covers 9 bases. The CDR3 loop spans 15 amino acids. Germline trimming cut 2 bases from V and 4 bases from J; bases unmatched to any gene: 3. Germline values: CDR1 KGHDR, CDR2 SFDVKD. This CDR3 reads CATSDSRDRADTQYF. As DNA, the CDR3 is TGTGCCACCAGTGATTCACGGGACAGGGCAGATACGCAGTATTTT.

With respect to this clone: A junction boundary mismatches the germline segment, possibly from a read error. This chain links TRBV7-2 with TRBJ2-1, with D possibly matching TRBD1 (5 bases). Per the germline V gene, CDR1 is SGHTA and CDR2 is FQGNSA. The CDR3 sequence is 13 residues long. In DNA, the CDR3 is TGTGCCAGCAGCTTAGTTGTCGCGGAAGTACAGGTCTTC. This translates into CASSLVVAEVQVF. Based on the CDR3 plus reference TRBV7-2 and TRBJ2-1, the full variable domain is GAGVSQSPSNKVTEKGKDVELRCDPISGHTALYWYRQSLGQGLEFLIYFQGNSAPDKSGLPSDRFSAERTGGSVSTLTIQRTQQEDSAVYLCASSLVVAEVQVFGPGTRLTVL.

J is TRBJ2-3 and V is TRBV7-9; 8 bases line up with TRBD2. The germline gives CDR1 SEHNR, CDR2 FQNEAQ (reference sequence). The ends lost 4 bases at V and 4 bases at J; junction bases unmatched: 13. The CDR3 is made up of 17 amino acids. CDR3 in DNA: TGTGCCAGCAGCTCCGGGGGGGGCAGCCTTGGTTCAGATACGCAGTATTTT. It yields the protein CASSSGGGSLGSDTQYF.

The chain combines TRBV19 with TRBJ1-6, with 7 nucleotides matching TRBD1. V shed 9 bases, J shed 0 bases, and the junction held 11 bases outside the gene matches. This CDR3 contains 17 residues. Germline V gives CDR1 LNHDA, CDR2 SQIVND (reference sequence). The CDR3 bases are TGTGCCAGCCGTAGTGGACAGGAGAGCTCCTATAATTCACCCCTCCACTTT. It translates to CASRSGQESSYNSPLHF.

The chain recombines TRBV19 with TRBJ2-1, with D tentatively TRBD1 (5 bases). From germline, CDR1 is LNHDA and CDR2 SQIVND (reference sequence). The CDR3 totals 13 residues. Trimming left V 4 bases short and J 7 bases short, with 11 bases between. As DNA, the CDR3 is TGTGCCAGTAGTACCGTCCGGACAAATGAGCAGTTCTTC. It specifies CASSTVRTNEQFF.

This chain connects TRBV19 to TRBJ2-5, with D unclear. CDR3 length: 13 amino acids. Germline-derived CDR1 and CDR2 are LNHDA and SQIVND (reference sequence). The V end lost 4 bases, the J end lost 5 bases, and 11 bases lay between the germline ends. The CDR3 is CASSTPRRETQYF. CDR3 DNA sequence: TGTGCCAGTAGTACACCTCGTCGGGAGACCCAGTACTTC.

J is TRBJ2-1 and V is TRBV5-1; 8 positions agree with TRBD2. The germline CDR1 and CDR2 sequences are SGHRS and YFSETQ. The CDR3 consists of 14 residues. Unmatched junction bases numbered 9, after V lost 4 bases and J lost 9 bases. CDR3 loop: CASSPKTSVREQFF. In nucleotides, the CDR3 is TGCGCCAGCAGCCCGAAGACTAGCGTCCGTGAGCAGTTCTTC.

The chain uses TRBV28 and TRBJ2-3, with 7 bases aligning to TRBD2. The CDR3 covers 16 residues. V was clipped by 11 bases and J by 6 bases; unmatched bases: 20. The V gene's germline CDR1 is MDHEN and CDR2 SYDVKM. The CDR3 here is CAGSGGGLGERDTQYF. The CDR3 DNA is TGTGCCGGTTCGGGGGGAGGACTAGGGGAAAGGGATACGCAGTATTTT. The variable domain in full, with the rest retrieved from reference TRBV28 and TRBJ2-3, is DVKVTQSSRYLVKRTGEKVFLECVQDMDHENMFWYRQDPGLGLRLIYFSYDVKMKEKGDIPEGYSVSREKKERFSLILESASTNQTSMYLCAGSGGGLGERDTQYFGPGTRLTVL.

The chain carries TRBV5-1 and TRBJ2-7; D remains unclear. V lost 1 base, J lost 2 bases, and 7 bases lay in between. CDR3 length: 13 residues. Germline V gene data show CDR1 as SGHRS and CDR2 as YFSETQ. The CDR3 here is CASSLTGTYEQYF. The CDR3, as DNA: TGCGCCAGCAGCTTGACCGGTACCTACGAGCAGTACTTC. Full variable domain (rest looked up from reference TRBV5-1 and TRBJ2-7): KAGVTQTPRYLIKTRGQQVTLSCSPISGHRSVSWYQQTPGQGLQFLFEYFSETQRNKGNFPGRFSGRQFSNSRSEMNVSTLELGDSALYLCASSLTGTYEQYFGPGTRLTVT.

The sample holds one count of this clone. This chain links TRBV11-1 with TRBJ2-7; unclear D gene. The CDR3 consists of 13 residues. V was clipped by 1 base and J by 3 bases, with 7 bases between them. Germline CDR1 is SGHAT and CDR2 is FQDESV (reference sequence). The CDR3 DNA sequence: TGTGCCAGCAGCTTAGAGAGGAGCTACGAGCAGTACTTC. The encoded protein is CASSLERSYEQYF.

This clone has just a few counts. The rearrangement uses TRBV2 and TRBJ1-1; D ambiguous. In germline, CDR1 is SNHLY, CDR2 FYNNEI. V was cut by 4 bases and J by 1 base, with 10 bases left in between. The CDR3 length is 14 residues. The DNA for the CDR3 is TGTGCCAGCAGTGTATGGCAGTCGAACACTGAAGCTTTCTTT. This translates into CASSVWQSNTEAFF.

The chain recombines TRBV5-1 with TRBJ2-1; tentatively, D is TRBD2 (6 bases). Trimming stripped 0 bases from V and 0 bases from J, with 10 bases between. The CDR3 length is 16 residues. CDR1 is SGHRS and CDR2 is YFSETQ in the germline V gene. The CDR3 reads CASSLVLAGSYNEQFF. Here the CDR3 DNA reads TGCGCCAGCAGCTTGGTACTAGCTGGCTCCTACAATGAGCAGTTCTTC.

The chain links TRBV6-6 to TRBJ2-7; 7 bases are a match to TRBD1. Losses at the gene ends were 5 bases for V and 2 bases for J; bases not matched to a gene: 6. The CDR3 loop spans 14 amino acids. CDR1 and CDR2 from the germline V gene are MNHNY and SVGAGI (reference sequence). The CDR3 nucleotides are TGTGCCAGCAGTCCCTGGACAGGAACCTACGAGCAGTACTTC. Protein: CASSPWTGTYEQYF.

The chain couples TRBV30 to TRBJ1-6, with D hard to call. Germline V CDR1 and CDR2: GTSNPN, SVGIG (reference sequence). The CDR3 contains 13 residues. V lost 6 bases to trimming and J lost 5 bases, with 11 bases between them. CDR3 protein: CACRTGDNSPLHF. The CDR3 bases are TGTGCCTGCAGGACGGGAGATAATTCACCCCTCCACTTT.

CDR3 coding DNA: TGTGCCAGCTCACCCCAACTAGCGGGGGGGCAAGAGACCCAGTACTTC. Its translation is CASSPQLAGGQETQYF. V is TRBV18 and J is TRBJ2-5, with 13 bases matching TRBD2. This CDR3 spans 16 amino acids. With V trimmed by 3 bases and J by 2 bases, 3 bases remained unmatched. Germline CDR1 and CDR2: KGHSH and LQKENI.

CDR3 sequence reads: CASSLEGEPYNEQFF. The DNA for the CDR3 is TGCGCCAGCAGCTTGGAAGGGGAACCCTACAATGAGCAGTTCTTC. The V and J genes are TRBV5-1 and TRBJ2-1, with D perhaps matching TRBD1 (5 bases). Germline CDR1 SGHRS, CDR2 YFSETQ. V was shortened by 0 bases and J by 2 bases, with 9 bases between the two germline ends. The CDR3 sequence is 15 residues long.

This clone has only one observation. The genes are TRBV7-8 and TRBJ2-4, with 12 bases that match TRBD1. Unmatched junction bases numbered 7, after V lost 4 bases and J lost 6 bases. This CDR3 is 16 amino acids long. The V gene's germline CDR1 is SGHVS and CDR2 FQNEAQ. The chain's CDR3 is CASSSRAGQGANIQYF. CDR3 nucleotides: TGTGCCAGCAGCTCCAGGGCGGGACAGGGGGCAAACATTCAGTACTTC.

The rearrangement joins TRBV3-1 (or the pseudogene TRBV3-2) to TRBJ1-6; TRBD1 is a possible D gene (5 bases). The CDR3 has 15 amino acids. Germline loops: CDR1 LGHDT, CDR2 YNNKEL (reference sequence). V lost 0 bases to trimming and J lost 9 bases, with 12 bases between them. CDR3 DNA: TGTGCCAGCAGCCAAGAGGGGGGTGGGGTTTCACCCCTCCACTTT. Protein product: CASSQEGGGVSPLHF.

The chain links TRBV11-2 to TRBJ1-1; D is undetermined. The CDR3 loop spans 16 amino acids. Trimming removed 1 base at V and 3 bases at J, with 15 bases between. CDR1 is SGHAT and CDR2 is FQNNGV in the germline V gene. The CDR3 region has the DNA TGTGCCAGCAGCTTAGTTCCCCCCCCCGTCGACACTGAAGCTTTCTTT. The encoded protein is CASSLVPPPVDTEAFF.

V is TRBV9 and J is TRBJ2-3, with 7 bases matching TRBD2. V gave up 4 bases and J gave up 0 bases; unmatched junction bases: 8. Germline V gene sequence: CDR1 SGDLS, CDR2 YYNGEE. CDR3 length: 16 amino acids. This chain's CDR3 is CASSPVRGVSTDTQYF. The CDR3 nucleotides read TGTGCCAGCAGCCCTGTCCGGGGGGTAAGCACAGATACGCAGTATTTT.